The 8 T cell receptor beta chains below were found in one sample sequenced in a study of cytomegalovirus exposure and HLA in healthy donors. Primers included in the PCR were 60 Vbeta and 13 Jbeta primers. The data were produced by immunoSEQ multiplex PCR, yet TCRdb's version contains in-frame clones alone and is incomplete. The sample includes some 110,000 clones, over 75% of them seen just once. Sequencing was carried out using PBMCs. The origin of the receptors is a woman aged 35 to 49 in good health and CMV-seropositive.

This clone was counted once. V gene TRBV7-9 combines with J gene TRBJ1-2; the D gene is possibly TRBD1 (6 bases). Trimming removed 3 bases at V and 8 bases at J, with 16 bases between. The germline CDR1 and CDR2 sequences are SEHNR and FQNEAQ (reference sequence). The CDR3 extends over 14 amino acids. The CDR3 sequence: CASSFQTGKGGYTF. The CDR3 DNA reads TGTGCCAGCAGCTTTCAAACAGGGAAGGGAGGCTACACCTTC.

The chain joins TRBV4-2 to TRBJ2-3; tentatively, D is TRBD2 (6 bases). Trimming left V 5 bases short and J 0 bases short, with 15 bases between. CDR1 is LGHNA, CDR2 YNFKEQ, per germline. This CDR3 region has 16 residues. The CDR3 protein is CASSSRRAASTDTQYF. The CDR3 DNA sequence: TGTGCCAGCAGCTCCCGGAGGGCAGCTAGCACAGATACGCAGTATTTT.

The genes are TRBV6-5 and TRBJ1-6; no clear D gene. The CDR3 sequence is 14 residues long. Trimming shortened V by 2 bases and J by 13 bases, and 15 bases separated the two germline ends. Germline values: CDR1 MNHEY, CDR2 SVGAGI. CDR3 DNA sequence: TGTGCCAGCAGTTACATGCAGGATACGTATCCCCTCCACTTT. It is translated as CASSYMQDTYPLHF.

The J gene is TRBJ1-1, the V gene TRBV28; 7 nucleotides align to TRBD1. J lost 1 base, V lost 10 bases, and 6 bases had no gene match. This CDR3 is built from 13 residues. Germline lookup yields CDR1 MDHEN and CDR2 SYDVKM. The CDR3 coding sequence is TGTGCCATCAGGGGGGGGACGAACACTGAAGCTTTCTTT. Protein product: CAIRGGTNTEAFF.

This sequence joins TRBV27 and TRBJ1-6, with D perhaps matching TRBD1 (6 bases). Trimming cost V 5 bases and J 0 bases, with 14 bases left between them. Looked up from germline, CDR1 is MNHEY and CDR2 is SMNVEV (reference sequence). This CDR3 comprises 17 residues. The CDR3 DNA is TGTGCCAGCAGTCCCAGGACAGCGAGCTCCTATAATTCACCCCTCCACTTT. Its translation is CASSPRTASSYNSPLHF.

The CDR3 DNA reads TGCGCCAGCTCACAGGGGGCTTCCGATACGCAGTATTTT. Its protein is CASSQGASDTQYF. J is TRBJ2-3 and V is TRBV5-1; 9 nucleotides line up with TRBD1. Germline loops: CDR1 SGHRS, CDR2 YFSETQ. V lost 7 bases to trimming and J lost 6 bases; unmatched junction nucleotides: 6. The CDR3 runs 13 residues.

This clone appeared once. V is TRBV7-3 and J is TRBJ1-1; D not resolved. V lost 4 bases and J lost 6, with 15 bases in between. The germline V gene has CDR1 SGHTA and CDR2 FQGTGA. The CDR3 covers 14 residues. CDR3 residues: CASSYTGIPAEAFF. The CDR3 nucleotides read TGTGCCAGCAGCTATACGGGAATTCCAGCTGAAGCTTTCTTT.

The chain carries TRBV9 and TRBJ2-1; the match to TRBD2 covers 7 bases. The CDR3 is 14 amino acids. In germline, CDR1 is SGDLS, CDR2 YYNGEE. V dropped 2 bases and J dropped 6; count of bases not matched to a gene: 5. Here the CDR3 DNA reads TGTGCCAGCAGCGTGGGGGGGGTACGCAATGAGCAGTTCTTC. This codes for CASSVGGVRNEQFF. Full variable domain (missing parts from reference TRBV9 and TRBJ2-1): DSGVTQTPKHLITATGQRVTLRCSPRSGDLSVYWYQQSLDQGLQFLIQYYNGEERAKGNILERFSAQQFPDLHSELNLSSLELGDSALYFCASSVGGVRNEQFFGPGTRLTVL.